These T cell receptor beta chains were read from a single sample in a study of early T cells in non-severe SARS-CoV-2 infection. TCRdb ran MiXCR on the 5' RACE reads and lists one entry per CDR3 protein. The sample yields more than 75,000 distinct CDR3 sequences, 14% seen once. Input material: whole blood. These receptors were obtained from an adult who was a healthcare worker with PCR-confirmed SARS-CoV-2 infection or an uninfected control (not recorded which). CDR3s leave out the opening cysteine and the closing phenylalanine or tryptophan. D genes are given only for firm matches.

TRBV6-4,.,ASSGAAGQETQY
TRBV4-1,.,ASSPSSGNTIY
TRBV2,.,ASTAAISGNTIY
TRBV12-3/TRBV12-4,.,ASVELRNTGELF
TRBV7-9,.,ASSFRENYGYT
TRBV27,.,ASSSPARMPEAF
TRBV11-2,.,ASSLDRGDTQY
TRBV13,.,ASSLGDTVSYNEQF
TRBV18,.,ASSPQGQGYEQY
TRBV30,TRBD2,ACSPLAGGTDTQY
TRBV3-1,.,ASSQDSLAYEQY
TRBV20-1,.,SASNFNEQF
TRBV29-1,TRBD1,SVAGPGQGIYNEQF
TRBV4-3,.,ASSQEEGGYGYT
TRBV6-2/TRBV6-3,.,ASTLSGGGSEQY
TRBV5-1,.,ASSLWERTEAF
TRBV4-1,.,ASSQETGSTEAF
TRBV9,.,ASSVDTAFYEQY
TRBV7-2,.,ASSPRYEQY
TRBV3-1,TRBD1,ASSLGAHRGLEQY
TRBV12-2,.,ASRCRDRPSYEQY
TRBV7-9,.,ASALGYSNQPQH
TRBV28,.,ASRIPRGMNTEAF
TRBV7-3,.,ASSLSAGPDTQY
TRBV12-3/TRBV12-4,.,ASSRMGIGGYSNQPQH
TRBV7-8,TRBD1,ASSQGTATIEKLF
TRBV9,.,ASSPRRGVREKLF
TRBV9,.,ASSPAGTRASEQY
TRBV20-1,.,SARDTGRSGNTIY
TRBV7-2,.,ASNQGTFYEQY
TRBV4-1,TRBD1,ASSQGTGRGSLRAAPLH
TRBV18,TRBD2,ASSRGGGVYEQY
TRBV28,.,ASSPQNRWSYEQY
TRBV9,.,ASRRDSTASNTEAF
TRBV11-1,TRBD2,ASSPKLAGRMTGELF
TRBV4-2,TRBD2,ASSQGLAGAPFTDTQY
TRBV6-5,TRBD1,ASSTGEGRGYT
TRBV27,.,ASSLFGANVLT
TRBV29-1,.,SVENLEETQY
TRBV6-1,.,ASVGALRPQH
TRBV7-2,.,ASSRDLSTDTQY
TRBV20-1,.,SARFYNSPLH
TRBV19,.,ASNPATGRTGELF
TRBV5-1,.,ASSLPRGRVASYEQY
TRBV29-1,TRBD2,SVCPSGGDYEQY
TRBV5-1,TRBD1,ASSGGQSYNEQF
TRBV5-1,.,ASSPGGAVPRNSPLH
TRBV11-2,.,ASSPTTDTQY